This T cell receptor beta chain was sequenced in a study of blood T cell repertoires in COVID-19. Study overall: From the United States, Italy and Spain came samples of acute and convalescent COVID-19. In each case, the material was cDNA or gDNA derived from T cells, B-cell-depleted T cells, or PBMCs.

The CDR3 has 15 residues. Deletions cut 3 bases from V and 0 bases from J, with 12 bases between. Per the germline V gene, CDR1 is MNHEY and CDR2 is SMNVEV (reference sequence). Original processing methods: Reference gene primer amplification gave nucleated cell count estimates. Some clones are missing from TCRdb's copy, which holds only in-frame ones; the method was immunoSEQ multiplex PCR. V, J and clone size are those of that table, while D and trimming were read from the DNA. In the table there are around 130,000 clones, about 88% of which are singletons. The clonotype comes from a human donor in a cohort sampled during active COVID-19. The sequenced sample consisted of peripheral blood. V gene TRBV27 combines with J gene TRBJ2-7, with D perhaps matching TRBD1 (5 bases). The CDR3 bases are TGTGCCAGCAGTTTCGGACACAGGAGCTCCTACGAGCAGTACTTC. Translated, it gives CASSFGHRSSYEQYF.